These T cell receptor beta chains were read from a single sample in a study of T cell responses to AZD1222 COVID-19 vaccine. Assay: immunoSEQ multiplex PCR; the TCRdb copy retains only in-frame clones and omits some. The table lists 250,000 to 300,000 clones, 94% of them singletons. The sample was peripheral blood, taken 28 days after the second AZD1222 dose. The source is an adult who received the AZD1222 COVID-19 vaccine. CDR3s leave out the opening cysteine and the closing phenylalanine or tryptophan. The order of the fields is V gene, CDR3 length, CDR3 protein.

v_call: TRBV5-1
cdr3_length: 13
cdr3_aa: ASSFNQGGTGELF

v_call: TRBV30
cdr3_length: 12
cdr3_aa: AWSRDRGRYEQY

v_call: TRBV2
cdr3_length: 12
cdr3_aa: ASSGGQGRSPLH

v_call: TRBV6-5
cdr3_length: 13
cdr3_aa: ASSTWGAGANVLT

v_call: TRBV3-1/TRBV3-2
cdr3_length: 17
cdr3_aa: ASSQEGLAVLSSYNEQF

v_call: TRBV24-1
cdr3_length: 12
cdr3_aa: ATSTPGYDQPQH

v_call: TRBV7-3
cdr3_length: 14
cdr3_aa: ASSLTGGGDNSPLH

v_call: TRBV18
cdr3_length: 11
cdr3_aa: ASSPPSIGEQY

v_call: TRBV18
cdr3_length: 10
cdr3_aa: ASSQTGEEQY

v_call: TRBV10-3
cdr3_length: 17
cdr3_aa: AISESPHLEGEDTGELF

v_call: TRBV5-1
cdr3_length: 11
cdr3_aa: ASSSGQGPEQY

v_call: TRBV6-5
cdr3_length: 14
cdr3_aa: ASSYADRSPNTEAF

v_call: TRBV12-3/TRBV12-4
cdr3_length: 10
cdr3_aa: ASSTGYNEQF

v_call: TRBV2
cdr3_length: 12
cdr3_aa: ASSPTSFGTEAF

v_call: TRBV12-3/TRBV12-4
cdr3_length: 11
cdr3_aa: ASSLSGRNTQY

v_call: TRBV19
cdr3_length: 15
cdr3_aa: ASSTRDRGSNTGELF

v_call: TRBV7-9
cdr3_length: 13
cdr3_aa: ASSPSGRAIDEQF

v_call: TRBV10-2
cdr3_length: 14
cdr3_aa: ASSESGTGISYGYT

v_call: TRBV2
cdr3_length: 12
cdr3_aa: ASSEQGRPTEAF

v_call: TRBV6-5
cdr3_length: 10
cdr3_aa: ASNPGPYEQY

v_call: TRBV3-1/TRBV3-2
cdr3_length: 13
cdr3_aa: ASSQEGGAYNEQF

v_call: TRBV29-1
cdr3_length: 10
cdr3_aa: SVEVADYEQY

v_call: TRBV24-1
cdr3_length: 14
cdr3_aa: ATSVLGLAGDNEQF

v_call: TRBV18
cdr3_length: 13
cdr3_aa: ASSPRQGNTGELF

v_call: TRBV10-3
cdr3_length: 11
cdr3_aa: ATSGQGADTQY

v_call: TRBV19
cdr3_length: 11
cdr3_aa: ASSIATLDEQF

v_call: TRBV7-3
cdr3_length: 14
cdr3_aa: ASSFKGQGMNTEAF

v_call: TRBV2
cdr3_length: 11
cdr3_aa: ASNPGYNSPLH

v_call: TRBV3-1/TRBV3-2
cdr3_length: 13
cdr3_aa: ASSPGTGGFGELF

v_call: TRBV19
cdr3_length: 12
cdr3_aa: ASSLAGVPGELF

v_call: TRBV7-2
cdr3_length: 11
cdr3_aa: ASSIGGTSGSY

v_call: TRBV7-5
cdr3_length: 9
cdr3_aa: ARHSRGEQF

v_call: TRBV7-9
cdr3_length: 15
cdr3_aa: ASSPFGTGGRNTEAF

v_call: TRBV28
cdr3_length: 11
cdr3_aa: ASPRGTVETQY

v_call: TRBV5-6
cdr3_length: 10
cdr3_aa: ASSLWGHEQY

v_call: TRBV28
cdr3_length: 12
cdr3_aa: ASSFSSGVYEQY

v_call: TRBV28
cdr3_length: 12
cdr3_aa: ASSFALSSYEQY